A single sample gave rise to the 24 T cell receptor beta chains below, sequenced in a study of early T cells in non-severe SARS-CoV-2 infection. One entry per CDR3 protein, called by TCRdb with MiXCR from the 5' RACE reads. Of around 66,000 distinct CDR3 sequences listed, approximately 6% are singletons. The sample here was whole blood, taken at baseline. Every receptor here comes from an adult who was a healthcare worker with PCR-confirmed SARS-CoV-2 infection or an uninfected control (not recorded which).

The sample holds many counts of this clonotype. The gene calls are TRBV18 and TRBJ1-1; no definite D call. V shed 2 bases and J shed 1 base, with 11 bases lying between them. Germline assignment: CDR1 KGHSH and CDR2 LQKENI. The CDR3 contains 15 residues. CDR3 bases: TGTGCCAGCTCACCAGGGTTTGTAGGGAACACTGAAGCTTTCTTT. Translated: CASSPGFVGNTEAFF.

This clonotype was seen ten or more times. The V and J genes are TRBV4-2 and TRBJ2-7, with D perhaps matching TRBD2 (7 bases). The CDR3 totals 17 residues. With 4 bases removed from V and 0 bases from J, the gap between germline ends came to 19 bases. CDR1 is LGHNA and CDR2 is YNFKEQ in the germline V gene. CDR3 loop: CASSPGLGGGPSYEQYF. In nucleotides, the CDR3 is TGTGCCAGCAGCCCCGGACTGGGGGGGGGCCCCTCCTACGAGCAGTACTTC.

This clonotype was detected a few times. V usage is TRBV4-3 and J usage is TRBJ2-4, with TRBD2 matching 10 bases. V gave up 1 base and J gave up 6 bases; unmatched junction bases: 9. Germline V gene lookup returns CDR1 LGHNA and CDR2 YSLEER. The CDR3 runs to 17 residues. CDR3 sequence (DNA): TGCGCCAGCAGCCAAGTTGGGCTAGCGGGAGTTTTAAACATTCAGTACTTC. It codes for CASSQVGLAGVLNIQYF.

The chain employs TRBV27 and TRBJ2-2, with a possible D match to TRBD1 (5 bases). CDR3 length: 15 residues. The V gene lost 2 bases and the J gene lost 6 bases, with 13 bases spanning the gap. Per germline, CDR1 MNHEY and CDR2 SMNVEV (reference sequence). The CDR3 DNA follows: TGTGCCAGCAGTTTAAAGGCAGGGTCAGCCGGGGAGCTGTTTTTT. This encodes CASSLKAGSAGELFF.

J is TRBJ1-6 and V is TRBV20-1, with 8 nucleotides matching TRBD1. J was trimmed by 6 bases and V by 5 bases; bases with no gene match: 12. CDR1 DFQATT and CDR2 SNEGSKA come from the germline V gene (reference sequence). This CDR3 has 16 residues. This CDR3 reads CSALRQGTTLNSPLHF. As DNA, the CDR3 is TGCAGTGCTCTCCGACAGGGGACGACTCTTAATTCACCCCTCCACTTT.

This clonotype has more than one count but fewer than ten. The V gene is TRBV7-2, the J gene TRBJ1-2; no clear D. The V and J ends lost 0 bases and 0 bases respectively, with 8 bases between them. The CDR3 length is 15 residues. The V gene's germline CDR1 is SGHTA and CDR2 FQGNSA. Here the CDR3 reads CASSLAVGTNYGYTF. The CDR3 nucleotides are TGTGCCAGCAGCTTAGCTGTAGGTACTAACTATGGCTACACCTTC.

J is TRBJ2-1 and V is TRBV20-1; D remains unclear. CDR1 is DFQATT, CDR2 SNEGSKA, per germline (reference sequence). Trimming pared 3 bases from V and 5 bases from J, leaving 20 bases between. The CDR3 is 16 amino acids. CDR3 DNA sequence: TGCAGTGCTAGTTTTCCCGGCGACTCACTGAACAATGAGCAGTTCTTC. It is translated as CSASFPGDSLNNEQFF.

This sequence joins TRBV7-2 and TRBJ2-7; 7 bases fit TRBD1. The CDR3 length is 15 residues. Trimming took 7 bases from V and 0 from J; bases not matched to a gene: 9. CDR1 and CDR2 from the germline V gene are SGHTA and FQGNSA. The CDR3 here is CASTYGQASSYEQYF. The CDR3 DNA reads TGTGCCAGCACCTACGGACAGGCGAGCTCCTACGAGCAGTACTTC.

This clonotype has a handful of counts. This chain connects TRBV19 to TRBJ1-5; possibly TRBD1 for D (6 bases). The germline V gene encodes CDR1 LNHDA and CDR2 SQIVND (reference sequence). V was trimmed by 3 bases and J by 0 bases, leaving 15 bases between them. CDR3 length equals 17 residues. The CDR3 loop is CASSMLQGSYSNQPQHF. The CDR3 nucleotides read TGTGCCAGTAGTATGCTACAGGGATCCTATAGCAATCAGCCCCAGCATTTT.

This clonotype occurred many times. The chain recombines TRBV20-1 with TRBJ1-2; D is undetermined. This CDR3 comprises 14 residues. The V and J ends lost 1 base and 8 bases respectively, with 17 bases between them. Germline CDR1 and CDR2: DFQATT and SNEGSKA (reference sequence). This CDR3 is CSARATLRLGGYTF. CDR3 nucleotide sequence: TGCAGTGCTAGAGCCACTCTGAGGTTGGGAGGCTACACCTTC.

The sample holds many counts of this clonotype. The rearrangement links TRBV7-9 to TRBJ2-1, with 15 nucleotides matching TRBD2. Germline CDR1 SEHNR, CDR2 FQNEAQ (reference sequence). This CDR3 has 16 residues. Trimming at V came to 5 bases and at J to 9 bases, leaving 8 bases not matched to a gene. CDR3 residues: CASSPGTSGRFSEQFF. The DNA for the CDR3 is TGTGCCAGCAGCCCAGGGACTAGCGGGAGGTTCTCTGAGCAGTTCTTC.

This clonotype was counted ten times or more. The chain is built from TRBV28 and TRBJ1-1, with 9 bases that match TRBD1. Germline V gene data show CDR1 as MDHEN and CDR2 as SYDVKM. With V trimmed by 5 bases and J by 4 bases, 5 bases remained unmatched. This CDR3 spans 14 amino acids. The CDR3 here is CASSRGTGTTEAFF. CDR3 nucleotide sequence: TGTGCCAGCAGTCGTGGGACAGGGACCACTGAAGCTTTCTTT.

This clonotype appeared many times. The chain recombines TRBV10-3 with TRBJ2-1, with D unresolved. The germline V and J ends were trimmed by 5 bases and 2 bases, with 10 bases remaining between them. The CDR3 has 14 residues. The germline V gene has CDR1 ENHRY and CDR2 SYGVKD. CDR3: CAISMGKTYNEQFF. DNA for the CDR3: TGTGCCATCAGTATGGGGAAGACCTACAATGAGCAGTTCTTC.

This clonotype was seen at least ten times. This chain links TRBV7-2 with TRBJ2-7, with unresolved D. The CDR3 totals 13 residues. Germline V gene lookup returns CDR1 SGHTA and CDR2 FQGNSA. The V end was cut by 1 base, the J end by 2 bases, with 6 bases between. The CDR3 region has the DNA TGTGCCAGCAGCTTAGGTAGGGCCTACGAGCAGTACTTC. Amino acids: CASSLGRAYEQYF.

A remark on this clonotype: A read error is possible here, since a much larger clone lies one base away. The V gene is TRBV5-1, the J gene TRBJ2-7, with 12 nucleotides matching TRBD1. The germline CDR1 and CDR2 sequences are SGHRS and YFSETQ. The CDR3 consists of 16 residues. CDR3 amino acids: CVSSIQGQGAPYEQYF. Here the CDR3 DNA reads TGCGTCAGCAGCATACAGGGACAGGGGGCTCCCTACGAGCAGTACTTC.

This clonotype was seen ten or more times. This chain connects TRBV29-1 to TRBJ2-5, with 13 bases matching TRBD2. V dropped 2 bases and J dropped 5; count of bases not matched to a gene: 5. This CDR3 has 15 residues. Germline V lookup: CDR1 SQVTM, CDR2 ANQGSEA. Written as DNA, the CDR3 is TGCAGCGTTGAAAGGGGACTAGCGGGATTGGAGACCCAGTACTTC. Translated, it gives CSVERGLAGLETQYF.

This clonotype has more than one count but fewer than ten. The chain couples TRBV2 to TRBJ2-7; TRBD1 might be the D (6 bases). Germline V gene sequence: CDR1 SNHLY, CDR2 FYNNEI. Trimming removed 5 bases from V and 9 bases from J, with 23 bases in between. The CDR3 is 15 amino acids. The CDR3 protein is CASSLLHRVGSGQYF. DNA of the CDR3: TGTGCCAGCAGTCTTCTCCACAGGGTAGGAAGTGGGCAGTACTTC.

The chain couples TRBV5-6 to TRBJ1-1, with 7 bases lining up with TRBD1. The CDR3 totals 15 residues. In germline, CDR1 is SGHDT, CDR2 YYEEEE. With 4 bases clipped from V and 5 bases from J, the junction kept 11 bases outside the gene matches. The CDR3 DNA follows: TGTGCCAGCAGCGCCCGCCCTACAGGGGCGACTGAAGCTTTCTTT. This translates into CASSARPTGATEAFF.

This clonotype came up a few times. The CDR3 loop reads CASSRTTYNEQFF. DNA for the CDR3: TGTGCCAGCAGCCGGACTACCTACAATGAGCAGTTCTTC. The chain uses TRBV2 and TRBJ2-1; D might be TRBD2 (6 bases). This CDR3 is 13 amino acids long. Trimming shortened V by 6 bases and J by 2 bases, and 8 bases separated the two germline ends. Looked up from germline, CDR1 is SNHLY and CDR2 is FYNNEI.

This clonotype was seen many times. The chain is built from TRBV6-6 and TRBJ2-7; D is unclear. V lost 0 bases and J lost 6, with 6 bases in between. Germline V lookup: CDR1 MNHNY, CDR2 SVGAGI (reference sequence). The CDR3 consists of 12 residues. This CDR3 reads CASSYSLAEQYF. The CDR3 DNA reads as TGTGCCAGCAGTTACTCGCTGGCCGAGCAGTACTTC.

With regard to this clonotype: This may be a read error, as it is one base from a much larger clone. The chain is built from TRBV28 and TRBJ2-1, with no clear D. Trimming removed 4 bases at V and 6 bases at J, with 16 bases between. The germline V gene has CDR1 MDHEN and CDR2 SYDVKM. This CDR3 region has 15 residues. This CDR3 reads CASSSVGRLLNEQFF. CDR3 nucleotide sequence: TGTGCCAGCAGTTCAGTAGGGCGACTCCTCAATGAGCAGTTCTTC. The full variable domain, completed using reference TRBV28 and TRBJ2-1, is DVKVTQSSRYLVKRTGEKVFLECVQDMDHENMFWYRQDPGLGLRLIYFSYDVKMKEKGDIPEGYSVSREKKERFSLILESASTNQTSMYLCASSSVGRLLNEQFFGPGTRLTVL.

In this sample, this clonotype turned up a few times. This sequence joins TRBV15 and TRBJ2-5; D remains unclear. This CDR3 comprises 13 residues. The germline V gene encodes CDR1 LNHNV and CDR2 YYDKDF (reference sequence). Between the trimmed V and J ends, which lost 5 bases and 2 bases, there was a span of 9 bases. The CDR3 sequence: CATSRYPQETQYF. The DNA of the CDR3 is TGTGCCACCAGCCGTTATCCGCAAGAGACCCAGTACTTC.

The J gene is TRBJ2-7, the V gene TRBV7-9; the D is unclear. CDR3 length: 11 amino acids. Trimming cost V 5 bases and J 7 bases, with 9 bases left between them. The germline CDR1 and CDR2 sequences are SEHNR and FQNEAQ (reference sequence). CDR3 nucleotides: TGTGCCAGCAGCCCGACCGGGGAGCAGTACTTC. Amino acids: CASSPTGEQYF.

This clonotype appeared many times. The CDR3 coding sequence is TGTGCCAGCAGCCCCGGTGGGGATACGCAGTATTTT. It specifies CASSPGGDTQYF. V gene TRBV2 combines with J gene TRBJ2-3, with D unclear. Trimming left V 6 bases short and J 6 bases short, with 10 bases between. In germline, CDR1 is SNHLY, CDR2 FYNNEI. This CDR3 spans 12 amino acids.